Below are 4 T cell receptor beta chains sequenced from a single sample in a study of PD-L1 blockade in urothelial cancer. Only in-frame clones appear in the TCRdb table, and some are missing; sequencing was by immunoSEQ multiplex PCR. The data hold 90,000 to 120,000 clones, with about 85% observed a single time. Sample: PBMCs, taken around atezolizumab (anti-PD-L1) treatment. These receptors were obtained from a man between 45 and 60 years old with urothelial cancer.

This chain links TRBV9 with TRBJ2-3; D perhaps matches TRBD1 (5 bases). With 0 bases removed from V and 5 bases from J, the gap between germline ends came to 10 bases. Per germline, CDR1 SGDLS and CDR2 YYNGEE. This CDR3 has 14 amino acids. The CDR3 region is CASSVGGSQDTQYF. The CDR3 coding sequence is TGTGCCAGCAGCGTAGGGGGCTCTCAAGATACGCAGTATTTT.

This rearrangement joins TRBV2 to TRBJ2-7, with TRBD1 matching over 10 bases. V lost 4 bases, J lost 5 bases, and 8 bases stayed unmatched. CDR1 SNHLY and CDR2 FYNNEI come from the germline V gene. The CDR3 has 15 amino acids. This CDR3 reads CASSGGGQGVHEQYF. The DNA of the CDR3 is TGTGCCAGCAGTGGGGGAGGACAGGGGGTTCACGAGCAGTACTTC.

The chain uses TRBV9 and TRBJ1-1; the match to TRBD1 covers 9 bases. This CDR3 comprises 13 residues. V dropped 4 bases and J dropped 7; count of bases not matched to a gene: 5. Germline loops: CDR1 SGDLS, CDR2 YYNGEE. The CDR3 is CASSPGQGNEAFF. Here the CDR3 DNA reads TGTGCCAGCAGCCCAGGACAGGGGAATGAAGCTTTCTTT.

For the CDR3, the DNA is TGTGCCAGCAGGGAGGGTGAAGCTTTCTTT. Protein sequence: CASREGEAFF. The chain links TRBV9 to TRBJ1-1; D gene ambiguous. V was clipped by 5 bases and J by 7 bases, with 6 bases between them. This CDR3 has 10 amino acids. CDR1 is SGDLS, CDR2 YYNGEE, per germline.